A selection of T cell receptor beta chains follows, all from one sample in a study of T cell responses to AZD1222 COVID-19 vaccine. Measured with immunoSEQ multiplex PCR; TCRdb has only the in-frame clones, and not every one. The table lists about 100,000 clones, approximately 89% of them singletons. The sample here was peripheral blood, taken 28 days after the second AZD1222 dose. The receptors shown here come from an adult who received the AZD1222 COVID-19 vaccine. Both conserved end residues are part of each CDR3. A D gene is named only where the DNA matches it firmly. A clone size is listed for some rows: how often the clone was seen (once, few, many), or a class if it is expanded.

abundance	j_gene	d_gene	v_gene	CDR3nt	CDR3aa
few	TRBJ2-7	NA	TRBV7-9	TGTGCCAGCAGCTCCCACGGACCGGAGCAGTACTTC	CASSSHGPEQYF
NA	TRBJ1-5	NA	TRBV28	TGTGCCAGCAGTTTCCCCTCGGTGGGGCCCCGTGCTCAGCCCCAGCATTTT	CASSFPSVGPRAQPQHF
NA	TRBJ1-1	NA	TRBV28	TGTGCCAGCAGTTTGCAGGGAAGTACGGCTTTCTTT	CASSLQGSTAFF
once	TRBJ2-2	TRBD1	TRBV28	TGTGCCAGCAGTCCGACAGGGAGTACGAACACCGGGGAGCTGTTTTTT	CASSPTGSTNTGELFF
NA	TRBJ2-1	NA	TRBV18	TGTGCCAGCTCACCGTCGGTTACCTCCTACAATGAGCAGTTCTTC	CASSPSVTSYNEQFF
once	TRBJ2-2	TRBD2	TRBV6-1	TGTGCCAGCAGTGAAAATGCGGGGGTGGGAGCCGGGGAGCTGTTTTTT	CASSENAGVGAGELFF
NA	TRBJ2-7	TRBD2	TRBV5-1	TGCGCCAGCAGCGCGGGAGGGCCCAGCGAGCAGTACTTC	CASSAGGPSEQYF
NA	TRBJ1-1	NA	TRBV12-3/TRBV12-4	TGTGCCAGCACCCTTACACCGAACACTGAAGCTTTCTTT	CASTLTPNTEAFF
NA	TRBJ1-3	TRBD1	TRBV18	TGTGCCAGCTCCCGGGGACAGAACTCTGGAAACACCATATATTTT	CASSRGQNSGNTIYF
NA	TRBJ1-1	NA	TRBV4-2	TGTGCCAGCAGCCAAGTAGGAGGGGATGGTGAAGCTTTCTTT	CASSQVGGDGEAFF
NA	TRBJ2-3	NA	TRBV20-1	TGCAGTGCGGTCTTAGCAGATACGCAGTATTTT	CSAVLADTQYF
NA	TRBJ1-2	TRBD1	TRBV29-1	TGCAGCGTTGAAAGGACAGGGGGTCTTTCGAACTATGGCTACACCTTC	CSVERTGGLSNYGYTF
NA	TRBJ2-7	NA	TRBV28	TGTGCCAGCGCCGGGTCGTTCTCCTACGAGCAGTACTTC	CASAGSFSYEQYF
NA	TRBJ1-2	TRBD1	TRBV29-1	TGCAGCGCTCGACAGGGGGCTTTCTTCGATGGCTACACCTTC	CSARQGAFFDGYTF
NA	TRBJ1-4	NA	TRBV30	TGTGCCTGGAGCCCACCGGGATCTGAACATGAAAAACTGTTTTTT	CAWSPPGSEHEKLFF
NA	TRBJ1-4	NA	TRBV28	TGTGCCAGCAGTCGGACCGGCGGTGCCACTAATGAAAAACTGTTTTTT	CASSRTGGATNEKLFF
NA	TRBJ2-2	NA	TRBV19	TGTGCCAGTAGTAGCGCCCCCGGGGGCACCGGGGAGCTGTTTTTT	CASSSAPGGTGELFF
once	TRBJ2-2	NA	TRBV5-6	TGTGCCAGCAGCCCTGGACAGGGACTAGCCGGGGAGCTGTTTTTT	CASSPGQGLAGELFF
NA	TRBJ1-6	NA	TRBV28	TGTGCCAGCAGCACAGATAACTCCTATAATTCACCCCTCCACTTT	CASSTDNSYNSPLHF
NA	TRBJ2-5	NA	TRBV5-1	TGCGCCAGCAGCTTGGGTGAAGAGACCCAGTACTTC	CASSLGEETQYF
NA	TRBJ2-7	NA	TRBV25-1	TGTGCCAGCGGAGAAACTAGTACCTCCTGGGTGCAGTACTTC	CASGETSTSWVQYF
NA	TRBJ2-2	NA	TRBV6-6	TGTGCCACCCACCGGTTCGGGGAGCTGTTTTTT	CATHRFGELFF
NA	TRBJ2-3	TRBD2	TRBV24-1	TGTGCCACCAGTGACCGACTAGCGGGAGATTTAGATACGCAGTATTTT	CATSDRLAGDLDTQYF
NA	TRBJ1-2	NA	TRBV19	TGTGCCAGCAGGGAGGGGCCCCTTAACTATGGCTACACCTTC	CASREGPLNYGYTF
NA	TRBJ1-1	NA	TRBV6-1	TGTGCCAGCAGTGAAGTGACAGAGCAGAACACTGAAGCTTTCTTT	CASSEVTEQNTEAFF
NA	TRBJ1-2	NA	TRBV5-5	TGTGCCAGCAGCTTTCCCGGGTCAGTAGGCTACACCTTC	CASSFPGSVGYTF
NA	TRBJ1-2	TRBD1	TRBV5-1	TGCGCCAGCAGACGGCTTGACAGGGTAGGCCCCAACTATGGCTACACCTTC	CASRRLDRVGPNYGYTF
NA	TRBJ2-2	TRBD2	TRBV28	TGTGCCAGCAGTTTAGGACTAGCGGGAGCGGCCACCGGGGAGCTGTTTTTT	CASSLGLAGAATGELFF
NA	TRBJ1-2	NA	TRBV18	TGTGCCAGCTCACCACCGGACGGACTCTATGGCTACACCTTC	CASSPPDGLYGYTF